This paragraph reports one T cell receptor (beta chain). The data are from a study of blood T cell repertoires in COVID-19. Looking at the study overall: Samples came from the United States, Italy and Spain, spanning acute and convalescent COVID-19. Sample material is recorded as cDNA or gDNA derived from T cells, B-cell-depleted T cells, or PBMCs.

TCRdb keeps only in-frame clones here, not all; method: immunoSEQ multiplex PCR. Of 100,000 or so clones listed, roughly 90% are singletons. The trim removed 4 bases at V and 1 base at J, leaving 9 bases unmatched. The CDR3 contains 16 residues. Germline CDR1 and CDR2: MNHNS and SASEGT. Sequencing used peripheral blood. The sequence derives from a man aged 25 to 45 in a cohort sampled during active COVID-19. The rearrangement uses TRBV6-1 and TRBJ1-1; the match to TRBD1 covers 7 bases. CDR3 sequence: CASSGRQGQSNTEAFF. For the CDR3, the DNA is TGTGCCAGCAGTGGACGTCAGGGACAGTCGAACACTGAAGCTTTCTTT.